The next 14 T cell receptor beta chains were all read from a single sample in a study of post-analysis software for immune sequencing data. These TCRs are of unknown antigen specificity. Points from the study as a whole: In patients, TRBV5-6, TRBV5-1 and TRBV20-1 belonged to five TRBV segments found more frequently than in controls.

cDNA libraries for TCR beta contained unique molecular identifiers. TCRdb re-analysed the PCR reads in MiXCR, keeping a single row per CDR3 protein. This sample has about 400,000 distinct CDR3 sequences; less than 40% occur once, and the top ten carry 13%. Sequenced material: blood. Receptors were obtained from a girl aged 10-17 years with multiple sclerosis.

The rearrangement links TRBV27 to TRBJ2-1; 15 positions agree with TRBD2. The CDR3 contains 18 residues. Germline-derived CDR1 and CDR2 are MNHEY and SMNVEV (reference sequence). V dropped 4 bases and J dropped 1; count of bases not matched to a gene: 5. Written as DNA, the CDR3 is TGTGCCAGCAGTTCGGGACTAGCGGGGGGCCCTTCCTACAATGAGCAGTTCTTC. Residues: CASSSGLAGGPSYNEQFF.

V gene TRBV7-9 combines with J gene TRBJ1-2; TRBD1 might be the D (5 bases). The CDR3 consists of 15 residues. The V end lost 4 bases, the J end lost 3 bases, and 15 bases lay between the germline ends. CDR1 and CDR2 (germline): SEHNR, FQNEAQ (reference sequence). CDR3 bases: TGTGCCAGCAGCTCCGGGACTGCTTGGGACTATGGCTACACCTTC. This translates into CASSSGTAWDYGYTF.

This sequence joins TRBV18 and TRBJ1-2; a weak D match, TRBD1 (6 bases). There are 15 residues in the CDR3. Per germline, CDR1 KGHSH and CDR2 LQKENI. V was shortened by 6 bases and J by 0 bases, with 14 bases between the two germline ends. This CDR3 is CASSLGQKANYGYTF. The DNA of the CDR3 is TGTGCCAGCTCCCTGGGACAAAAAGCTAACTATGGCTACACCTTC.

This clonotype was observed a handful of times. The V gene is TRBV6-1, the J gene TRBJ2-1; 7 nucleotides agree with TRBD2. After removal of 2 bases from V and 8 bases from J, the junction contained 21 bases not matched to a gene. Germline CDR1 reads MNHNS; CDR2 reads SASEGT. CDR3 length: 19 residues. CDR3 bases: TGTGCCAGCAGTGAATTCTTGTTTCTGTTCTTGGCTAGCGGCTATGAGCAGTTCTTC. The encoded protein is CASSEFLFLFLASGYEQFF.

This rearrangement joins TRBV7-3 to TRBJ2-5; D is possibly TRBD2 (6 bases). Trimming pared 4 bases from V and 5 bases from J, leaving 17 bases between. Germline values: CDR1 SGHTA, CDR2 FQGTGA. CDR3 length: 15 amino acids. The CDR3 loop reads CASSSLGGLGETQYF. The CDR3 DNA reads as TGTGCCAGCAGCTCCCTCGGGGGTCTCGGGGAGACCCAGTACTTC.

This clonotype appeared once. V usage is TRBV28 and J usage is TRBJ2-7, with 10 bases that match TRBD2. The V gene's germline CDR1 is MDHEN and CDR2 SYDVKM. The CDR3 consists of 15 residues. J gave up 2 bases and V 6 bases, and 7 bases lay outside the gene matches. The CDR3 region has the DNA TGTGCCAGCAGAACGTGGCTAGCGGGGGCCTACGAGCAGTACTTC. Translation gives CASRTWLAGAYEQYF.

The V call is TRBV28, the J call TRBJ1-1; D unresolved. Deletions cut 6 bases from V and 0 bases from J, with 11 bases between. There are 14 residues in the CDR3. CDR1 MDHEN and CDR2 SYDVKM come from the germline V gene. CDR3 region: CASRKGVVNTEAFF. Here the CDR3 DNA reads TGTGCCAGCAGGAAAGGAGTGGTGAACACTGAAGCTTTCTTT. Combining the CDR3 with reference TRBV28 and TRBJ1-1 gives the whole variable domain DVKVTQSSRYLVKRTGEKVFLECVQDMDHENMFWYRQDPGLGLRLIYFSYDVKMKEKGDIPEGYSVSREKKERFSLILESASTNQTSMYLCASRKGVVNTEAFFGQGTRLTVV.

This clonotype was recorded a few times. This chain's CDR3 is CASSLRRAAVSNQPQHF. DNA for the CDR3: TGTGCCAGCAGTTTAAGGCGGGCCGCGGTGAGCAATCAGCCCCAGCATTTT. J is TRBJ1-5 and V is TRBV12-3 or TRBV12-4, with D unclear. There are 17 residues in the CDR3. V was shortened by 2 bases and J by 1 base, with 15 bases between the two germline ends.

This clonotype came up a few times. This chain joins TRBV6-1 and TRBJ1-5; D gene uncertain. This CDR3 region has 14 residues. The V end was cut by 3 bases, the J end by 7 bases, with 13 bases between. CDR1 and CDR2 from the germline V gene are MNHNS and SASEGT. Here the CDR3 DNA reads TGTGCCAGCAGTGAGGCATCCAAAACGCAGCCCCAGCATTTT. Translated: CASSEASKTQPQHF.

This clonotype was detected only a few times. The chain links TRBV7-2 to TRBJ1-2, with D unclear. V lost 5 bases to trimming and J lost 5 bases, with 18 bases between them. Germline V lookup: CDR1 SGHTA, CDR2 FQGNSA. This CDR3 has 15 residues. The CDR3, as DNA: TGTGCCAGCAGCCGGCCCGGCAGCATTAATTATGGCTACACCTTC. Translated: CASSRPGSINYGYTF. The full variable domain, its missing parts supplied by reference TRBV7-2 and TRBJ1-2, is GAGVSQSPSNKVTEKGKDVELRCDPISGHTALYWYRQSLGQGLEFLIYFQGNSAPDKSGLPSDRFSAERTGGSVSTLTIQRTQQEDSAVYLCASSRPGSINYGYTFGSGTRLTVV.

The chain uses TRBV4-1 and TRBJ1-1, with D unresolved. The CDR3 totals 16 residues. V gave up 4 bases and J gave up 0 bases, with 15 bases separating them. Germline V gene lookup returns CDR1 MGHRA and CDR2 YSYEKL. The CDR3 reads CASSRGGSLMNTEAFF. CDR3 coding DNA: TGCGCCAGCAGCCGGGGAGGGAGTCTCATGAACACTGAAGCTTTCTTT.

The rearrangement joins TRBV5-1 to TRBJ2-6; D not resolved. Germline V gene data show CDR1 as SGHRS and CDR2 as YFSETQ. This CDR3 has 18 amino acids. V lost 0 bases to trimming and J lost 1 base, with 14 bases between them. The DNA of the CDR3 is TGCGCCAGCAGCTTGGCCAGGTGGGGAAATTCTGGGGCCAACGTCCTGACTTTC. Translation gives CASSLARWGNSGANVLTF.

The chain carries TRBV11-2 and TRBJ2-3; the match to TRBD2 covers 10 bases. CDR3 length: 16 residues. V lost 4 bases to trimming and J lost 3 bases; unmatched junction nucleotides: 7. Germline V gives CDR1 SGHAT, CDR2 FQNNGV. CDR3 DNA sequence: TGTGCCAGCAGCTACATAGCGGGGGGCCCTACAGATACGCAGTATTTT. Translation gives CASSYIAGGPTDTQYF.

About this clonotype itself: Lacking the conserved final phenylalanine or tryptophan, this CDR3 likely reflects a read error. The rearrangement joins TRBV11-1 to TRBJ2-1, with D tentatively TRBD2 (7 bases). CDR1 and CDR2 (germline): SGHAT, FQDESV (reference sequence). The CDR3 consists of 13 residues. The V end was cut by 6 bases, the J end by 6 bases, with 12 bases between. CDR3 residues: CASRRGQSNEQFC. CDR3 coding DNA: TGTGCCAGCAGGCGGGGGCAATCCAATGAGCAGTTCTGC.